The sequence of this TCR beta chain was determined in a study of blood T cell repertoires in COVID-19. Across the whole study: Sites across the United States, Italy and Spain contributed samples from acute and convalescent COVID-19. Sample material is recorded as cDNA or gDNA derived from T cells, B-cell-depleted T cells, or PBMCs.

Authors' analysis steps: From reference gene primer amplification, estimates of nucleated cell counts were derived. The data were produced by immunoSEQ multiplex PCR, yet TCRdb's version contains in-frame clones alone and is incomplete. That table gives V, J and clone size, and the DNA gave D and trimming. The sample lists 150,000 to 200,000 clones, approximately 87% occurring once. This clonotype originated in a man aged 35-49 years with active or convalescent COVID-19. The sequenced sample consisted of peripheral blood.

In DNA, the CDR3 is TGTGCCAGCAGTCCCGGGACAGGGTTTCGGGAAAAACTGTTTTTT. As protein: CASSPGTGFREKLFF. The chain employs TRBV27 and TRBJ1-4; 9 bases match TRBD1. The CDR3 contains 15 residues. The V and J ends lost 5 bases and 8 bases, in that order; junction bases with no gene match: 9. CDR1 is MNHEY and CDR2 is SMNVEV in the germline V gene (reference sequence).